The present TCR beta chain was sequenced within a study of T cells in narcolepsy. Study as a whole: Patients with NT1 or NT2 and healthy control donors were enrolled. Whole-study findings and limits: Same-patient CSF and blood CD4+ T cell clonotypes included HCRT-specific and TRIB2-specific autoreactive ones.

Sequenced by immunoSEQ multiplex PCR; TCRdb stores in-frame clones only, minus some. Here the sample spans more than 30,000 clones, around 79% being singletons. Of note for this clone: What it recognizes is unknown.

The CDR3 consists of 15 residues. The germline V gene has CDR1 SGHAT and CDR2 FQNNGV. Trimming removed 2 bases at V and 7 bases at J, with 12 bases between. Source material: CD45RA- memory CD4+ T cells from PBMCs. The V call is TRBV11-2, the J call TRBJ1-6; D might be TRBD1 (5 bases). The TCR originated in a human donor with narcolepsy. CDR3 sequence: CASSLTGRGNSPLHF. The CDR3 DNA reads TGTGCCAGCAGCTTAACGGGACGGGGAAATTCACCCCTCCACTTT. The full variable domain, with the rest looked up from reference TRBV11-2 and TRBJ1-6, is EAGVAQSPRYKIIEKRQSVAFWCNPISGHATLYWYQQILGQGPKLLIQFQNNGVVDDSQLPKDRFSAERLKGVDSTLKIQPAKLEDSAVYLCASSLTGRGNSPLHFGNGTRLTVT.